This T cell receptor (beta chain) was documented in a study of Graves' ophthalmopathy and Graves' hyperthyroidism. Study-level results: Also, most clonotypes expanded in the thyroid above 0.001 frequency appeared in blood. Ophthalmopathy versus stable hyperthyroidism: 13-signature model gave around 90% sensitivity, 70% to 83% specificity.

The CDR3 has 14 amino acids. The ends were cut back, 0 bases at V and 7 bases at J, with 12 bases in the middle. Germline V CDR1 and CDR2: SNHLY, FYNNEI. RNA transcripts provided the template for amplifying TCR beta CDR3 regions. In the first round, RT-PCR was carried out with HTBI primers, and a multiplex PCR formed the second round. TCRdb analysed the multiplex PCR reads with MiXCR anew, one entry per CDR3 protein. Among some 1.1 million distinct CDR3 sequences listed, roughly 35% were seen once. Worth noting for this clonotype: Antigen specificity is unknown.

V gene TRBV2 combines with J gene TRBJ1-2; the D gene is possibly TRBD1 (5 bases). The origin of this receptor is an adult man with Graves' hyperthyroidism. Sequencing was done on a sample of peripheral blood or thyroid tissue (not recorded which). The chain's CDR3 is CASSEARGDGGYTF. CDR3 nucleotides: TGTGCCAGCAGTGAAGCGCGAGGGGATGGTGGCTACACCTTC.